The text below deals with one T cell receptor beta chain. These data are taken from a study of blood T cell repertoires in COVID-19. Study as a whole: The analysed material was cDNA or gDNA that came from T cells, B-cell-depleted T cells, or PBMCs.

Authors' processing steps: Researchers report that nucleated cell counts were estimated from reference gene primer amplification. Assay: immunoSEQ multiplex PCR; the TCRdb copy retains only in-frame clones and omits some. That table gives V, J and clone size, and the DNA gave D and trimming. The repertoire holds approximately 69,000 clones, with approximately 83% as singletons. The V and J ends lost 8 bases and 3 bases respectively, with 10 bases between them. The CDR3 runs 12 residues. From germline, CDR1 is MGHDK and CDR2 SYGVNS. The TCR sequence derives from a human donor in a cohort sampled during active COVID-19. The sample comprised peripheral blood. The rearrangement links TRBV25-1 to TRBJ1-1; a weak D match, TRBD1 (5 bases). This CDR3 is CASSRGYTEAFF. DNA of the CDR3: TGTGCCAGCTCCCGGGGGTACACTGAAGCTTTCTTT.